This T cell receptor (beta chain) was sequenced for a study of beta chain features in type 1 diabetes. Study-wide background: The number of sorted cells examined across all samples was 107,917,701.

One heparinised draw, averaging roughly 0.12 L, was taken per donor. Expressed TCRB transcripts were sequenced after all isolated RNA was converted to cDNA. Repertoires were generated with immunoSEQ multiplex PCR, while TCRdb's copy carries only in-frame clones and drops some. The sample has hundreds of thousands of clones; roughly 17% are singletons. Details on this clone: This CDR3 is also generated by other DNA sequences in the sample.

The CDR3 is 14 residues long. CDR1 is SGDLS, CDR2 YYNGEE, per germline. V was clipped by 0 bases and J by 8 bases, with 11 bases between them. This TCR derives from a woman aged 18-35 years in good health. Sequenced: naive CD4+ T cells from blood. The V and J genes are TRBV9 and TRBJ2-2; D possibly matches TRBD1 or TRBD2 (5 bases each). CDR3 residues: CASSVVGGAGELFF. In DNA, the CDR3 is TGTGCCAGCAGCGTAGTTGGGGGAGCAGGGGAGCTGTTTTTT.